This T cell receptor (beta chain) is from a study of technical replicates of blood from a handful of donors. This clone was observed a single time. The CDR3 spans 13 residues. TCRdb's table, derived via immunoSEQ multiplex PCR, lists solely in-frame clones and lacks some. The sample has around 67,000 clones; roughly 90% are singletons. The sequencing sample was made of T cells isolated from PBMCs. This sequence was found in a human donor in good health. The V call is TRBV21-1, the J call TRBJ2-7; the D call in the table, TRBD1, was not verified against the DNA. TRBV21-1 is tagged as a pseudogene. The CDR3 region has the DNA TGTGCCAGCCGACAGGGGGTTCCCTACGAGCAGTACTTC. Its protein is CASRQGVPYEQYF.